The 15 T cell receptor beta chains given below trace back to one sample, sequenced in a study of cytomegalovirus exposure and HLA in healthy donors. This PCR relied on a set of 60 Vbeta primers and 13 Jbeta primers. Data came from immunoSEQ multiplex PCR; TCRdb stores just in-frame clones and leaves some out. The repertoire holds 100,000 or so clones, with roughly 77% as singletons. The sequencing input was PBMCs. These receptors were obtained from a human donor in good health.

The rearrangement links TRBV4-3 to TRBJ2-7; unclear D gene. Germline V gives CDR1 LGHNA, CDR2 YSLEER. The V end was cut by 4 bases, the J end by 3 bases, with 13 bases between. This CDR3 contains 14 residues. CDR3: CASSLEVLGYEQYF. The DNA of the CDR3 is TGCGCCAGCAGCCTCGAGGTTTTGGGCTACGAGCAGTACTTC.

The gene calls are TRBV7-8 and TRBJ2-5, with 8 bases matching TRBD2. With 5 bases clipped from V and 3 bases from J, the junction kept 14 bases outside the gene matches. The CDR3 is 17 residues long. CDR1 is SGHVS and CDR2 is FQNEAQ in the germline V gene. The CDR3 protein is CASSPGRGRPREETQYF. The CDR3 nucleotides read TGTGCCAGCAGCCCGGGGCGCGGGAGGCCAAGAGAAGAGACCCAGTACTTC.

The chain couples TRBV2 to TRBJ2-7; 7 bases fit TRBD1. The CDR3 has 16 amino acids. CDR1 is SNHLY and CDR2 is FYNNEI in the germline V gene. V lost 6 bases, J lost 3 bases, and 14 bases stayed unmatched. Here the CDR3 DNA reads TGTGCCAGCAGGGCCGAGGGGGCCGGATTGGGCTACGAGCAGTACTTC. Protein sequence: CASRAEGAGLGYEQYF.

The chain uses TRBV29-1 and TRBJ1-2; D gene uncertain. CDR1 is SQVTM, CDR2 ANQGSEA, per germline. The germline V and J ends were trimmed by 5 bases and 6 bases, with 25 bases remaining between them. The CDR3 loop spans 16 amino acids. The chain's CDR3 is CSVWSGRGASQDGYTF. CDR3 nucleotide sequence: TGCAGCGTTTGGTCGGGGAGAGGTGCTTCTCAGGATGGCTACACCTTC.

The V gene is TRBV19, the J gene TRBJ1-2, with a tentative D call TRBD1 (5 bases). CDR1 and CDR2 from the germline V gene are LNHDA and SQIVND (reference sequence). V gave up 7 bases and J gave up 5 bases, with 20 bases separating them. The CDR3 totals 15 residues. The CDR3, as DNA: TGTGCCAGTACCCCAGCCCAGGGAGGAGGGTATGGCTACACCTTC. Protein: CASTPAQGGGYGYTF. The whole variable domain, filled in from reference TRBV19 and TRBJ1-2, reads DGGITQSPKYLFRKEGQNVTLSCEQNLNHDAMYWYRQDPGQGLRLIYYSQIVNDFQKGDIAEGYSVSREKKESFPLTVTSAQKNPTAFYLCASTPAQGGGYGYTFGSGTRLTVV.

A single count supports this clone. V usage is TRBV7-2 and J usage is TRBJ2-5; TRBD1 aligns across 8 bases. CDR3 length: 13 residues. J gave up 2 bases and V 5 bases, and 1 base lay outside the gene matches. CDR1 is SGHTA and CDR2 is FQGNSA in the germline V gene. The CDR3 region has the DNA TGTGCCAGCAGCCGGGACAGGCAAGAGACCCAGTACTTC. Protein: CASSRDRQETQYF.

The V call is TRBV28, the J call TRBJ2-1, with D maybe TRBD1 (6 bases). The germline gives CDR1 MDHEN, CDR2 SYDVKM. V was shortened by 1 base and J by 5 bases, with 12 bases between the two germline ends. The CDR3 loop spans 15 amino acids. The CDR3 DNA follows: TGTGCCAGCAGTTTATTGGGGGCGCAGGACAATGAGCAGTTCTTC. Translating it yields CASSLLGAQDNEQFF.

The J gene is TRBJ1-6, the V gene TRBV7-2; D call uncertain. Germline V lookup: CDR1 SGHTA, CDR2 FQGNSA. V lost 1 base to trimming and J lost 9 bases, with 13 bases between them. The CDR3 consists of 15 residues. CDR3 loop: CASSLDGRGSSPLHF. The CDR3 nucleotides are TGTGCCAGCAGCTTAGATGGGCGTGGGTCTTCACCCCTCCACTTT.

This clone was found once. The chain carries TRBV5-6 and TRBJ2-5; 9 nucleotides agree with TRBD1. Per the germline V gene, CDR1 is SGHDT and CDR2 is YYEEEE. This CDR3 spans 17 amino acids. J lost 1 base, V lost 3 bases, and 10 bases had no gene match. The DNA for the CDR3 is TGTGCCAGCAGCTACCGAGCCGGGACAGGGTCCCAAGAGACCCAGTACTTC. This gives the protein CASSYRAGTGSQETQYF.

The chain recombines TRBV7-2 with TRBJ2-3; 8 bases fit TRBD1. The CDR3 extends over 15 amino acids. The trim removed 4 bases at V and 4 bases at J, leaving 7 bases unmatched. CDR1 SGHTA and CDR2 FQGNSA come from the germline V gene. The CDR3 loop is CASSSRQGNADTQYF. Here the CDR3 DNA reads TGTGCCAGCAGCTCCCGACAGGGGAATGCAGATACGCAGTATTTT.

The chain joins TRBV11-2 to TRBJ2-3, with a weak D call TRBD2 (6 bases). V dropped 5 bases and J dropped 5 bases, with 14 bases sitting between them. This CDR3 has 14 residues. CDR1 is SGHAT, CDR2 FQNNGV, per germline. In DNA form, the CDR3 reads TGTGCCAGCAGCCAGACTAGACGGGGAGATACGCAGTATTTT. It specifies CASSQTRRGDTQYF.

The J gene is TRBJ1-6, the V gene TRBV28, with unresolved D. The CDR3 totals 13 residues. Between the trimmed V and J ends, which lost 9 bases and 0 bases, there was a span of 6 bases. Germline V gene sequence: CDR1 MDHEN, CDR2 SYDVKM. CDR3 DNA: TGTGCCAGTCTGTCCTCCTATAATTCACCCCTCCACTTT. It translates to CASLSSYNSPLHF.

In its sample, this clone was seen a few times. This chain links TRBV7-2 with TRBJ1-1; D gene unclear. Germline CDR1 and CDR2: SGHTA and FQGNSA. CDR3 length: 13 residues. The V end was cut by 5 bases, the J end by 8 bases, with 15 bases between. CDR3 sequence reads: CASSGMGPGEAFF. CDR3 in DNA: TGTGCCAGCAGCGGCATGGGTCCAGGAGAAGCTTTCTTT.

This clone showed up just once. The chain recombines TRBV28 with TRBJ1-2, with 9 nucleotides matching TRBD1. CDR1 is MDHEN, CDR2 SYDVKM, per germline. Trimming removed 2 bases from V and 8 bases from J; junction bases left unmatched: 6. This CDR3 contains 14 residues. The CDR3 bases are TGTGCCAGCAGTTTAGGGGACAGGGTGGAAGGCTACACCTTC. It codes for CASSLGDRVEGYTF.

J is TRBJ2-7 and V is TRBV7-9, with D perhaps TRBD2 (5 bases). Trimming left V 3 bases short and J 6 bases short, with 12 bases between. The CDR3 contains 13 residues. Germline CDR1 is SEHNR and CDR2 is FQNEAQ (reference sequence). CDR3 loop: CASSFPGLGEQYF. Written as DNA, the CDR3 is TGTGCCAGCAGCTTTCCGGGGTTGGGCGAGCAGTACTTC.